A single sample is the source of the 14 T cell receptor beta chains below, sequenced in a study of response to subunit inactivated influenza vaccine. Via MiXCR, TCRdb re-called the RT-PCR reads, giving one row per CDR3 protein. The sample shows about 650,000 distinct CDR3 sequences, approximately 15% of them seen only once. Sequencing used PBMCs from blood, obtained about 14 days before vaccination. These receptors came from a man in his forties or fifties who received an inactivated influenza vaccine.

Regarding this clonotype: This could be a read error, since a much larger clone is one nucleotide away. The chain has TRBV29-1 and TRBJ2-1; 7 bases fit TRBD2. The CDR3 has 14 amino acids. Germline V CDR1 and CDR2: SQVTM, ANQGSEA. CDR3 in DNA: TGCAGCGTTGAGGTAGCGGGCTCCTACAATGAGCAGATCTTC. Its protein is CSVEVAGSYNEQIF.

The chain joins TRBV5-6 to TRBJ2-7; D is unclear. Germline assignment: CDR1 SGHDT and CDR2 YYEEEE. The CDR3 is made up of 14 amino acids. Trimming left V 0 bases short and J 3 bases short, with 10 bases between. The CDR3 loop is CASSLGTWSYEQYF. The DNA for the CDR3 is TGTGCCAGCAGCTTGGGGACCTGGAGCTACGAGCAGTACTTC. The entire variable domain, with the rest obtained from reference TRBV5-6 and TRBJ2-7, is as follows: DAGVTQSPTHLIKTRGQQVTLRCSPKSGHDTVSWYQQALGQGPQFIFQYYEEEERQRGNFPDRFSGHQFPNYSSELNVNALLLGDSALYLCASSLGTWSYEQYFGPGTRLTVT.

In its sample, this clonotype was seen many times. The rearrangement joins TRBV6-4 to TRBJ1-3, with D tentatively TRBD1 (5 bases). This CDR3 contains 14 residues. CDR1 and CDR2 from the germline V gene are MRHNA and SNTAGT. V was shortened by 0 bases and J by 2 bases, with 5 bases between the two germline ends. CDR3 coding DNA: TGTGCCAGCAGTGACTCCAGGGCTGGAAACACCATATATTTT. Protein: CASSDSRAGNTIYF.

In this sample, this clonotype turned up a few times. V and J are TRBV5-5 and TRBJ2-3, with TRBD1 identical over 10 bases. Germline loops: CDR1 SGHKS, CDR2 YYEKEE (reference sequence). CDR3 length equals 15 residues. Trimming took 5 bases from V and 0 from J; bases not matched to a gene: 3. Here the CDR3 reads CASSATGGSTDTQYF. In DNA form, the CDR3 reads TGTGCCAGCAGTGCGACAGGGGGCAGCACAGATACGCAGTATTTT.

The chain has TRBV30 and TRBJ1-3; D may be TRBD1 (5 bases). There are 15 residues in the CDR3. Trimming took 5 bases from V and 0 from J, leaving 14 bases between them. Germline lookup yields CDR1 GTSNPN and CDR2 SVGIG (reference sequence). As DNA, the CDR3 is TGTGCCTGGGACTGGACGGGACTCTCTGGAAACACCATATATTTT. Translating it yields CAWDWTGLSGNTIYF.

This clonotype has a handful of counts. At one end, the junction sequence differs from germline, possibly due to a read error. The CDR3 DNA is TGTGCCAGCACTTTAGGAGTGGACAATGAGCAGTTCTTC. Its translation: CASTLGVDNEQFF. The chain has TRBV12-3 or TRBV12-4 and TRBJ2-1; no reliable D call. This CDR3 comprises 13 residues.

This clonotype occurred a few times. The J gene is TRBJ2-7, the V gene TRBV4-1; 10 bases are shared with TRBD2. Germline trimming cut 0 bases from V and 3 bases from J; bases unmatched to any gene: 8. Germline loops: CDR1 MGHRA, CDR2 YSYEKL. The CDR3 consists of 17 residues. DNA for the CDR3: TGCGCCAGCAGCCAAGAGGGGTTACTAGCGGGGAACTACGAGCAGTACTTC. Translating gives CASSQEGLLAGNYEQYF.

This clonotype showed up many times. The chain is built from TRBV29-1 and TRBJ1-2; TRBD1 agrees at 9 bases. Trimming removed 4 bases from V and 2 bases from J; junction bases left unmatched: 2. Per germline, CDR1 SQVTM and CDR2 ANQGSEA. The CDR3 totals 13 residues. The CDR3 DNA is TGCAGCGTTGTGGGACAGGGAAACTATGGCTACACCTTC. It codes for CSVVGQGNYGYTF.

This clonotype was picked up a small number of times. This rearrangement joins TRBV29-1 to TRBJ2-5; TRBD2 is a possible D gene (6 bases). The germline V and J ends were trimmed by 7 bases and 4 bases, with 10 bases remaining between them. The CDR3 runs to 11 residues. The germline V gene has CDR1 SQVTM and CDR2 ANQGSEA. The chain's CDR3 is CSGLDLETQYF. CDR3 DNA: TGCAGCGGACTAGACCTAGAGACCCAGTACTTC. Supplemented by reference TRBV29-1 and TRBJ2-5, the full variable domain reads SAVISQKPSRDICQRGTSLTIQCQVDSQVTMMFWYRQQPGQSLTLIATANQGSEATYESGFVIDKFPISRPNLTFSTLTVSNMSPEDSSIYLCSGLDLETQYFGPGTRLLVL.

This clonotype was seen repeatedly, ten times or more. J is TRBJ1-1 and V is TRBV29-1; weak D call: TRBD1 (5 bases). V gave up 6 bases and J gave up 2 bases, with 10 bases separating them. Germline CDR1 reads SQVTM; CDR2 reads ANQGSEA. The CDR3 spans 12 residues. The DNA for the CDR3 is TGCAGCGTAGGGGTTTCTAACACTGAAGCTTTCTTT. Translated: CSVGVSNTEAFF.

There are a few counts of this clonotype. The chain uses TRBV7-8 and TRBJ1-3; D call uncertain. V gave up 5 bases and J gave up 2 bases, with 7 bases separating them. The CDR3 runs 13 residues. The germline gives CDR1 SGHVS, CDR2 FQNEAQ. CDR3 coding DNA: TGTGCCAGCAGCCCCAGCACTGGAAACACCATATATTTT. Its translation is CASSPSTGNTIYF. Full variable domain (missing parts from reference TRBV7-8 and TRBJ1-3): GAGVSQSPRYKVAKRGQDVALRCDPISGHVSLFWYQQALGQGPEFLTYFQNEAQLDKSGLPSDRFFAERPEGSVSTLKIQRTQQEDSAVYLCASSPSTGNTIYFGEGSWLTVV.

J is TRBJ2-7 and V is TRBV4-2; 9 nucleotides align to TRBD1. The V and J ends lost 3 bases and 3 bases, in that order; junction bases with no gene match: 6. Germline-derived CDR1 and CDR2 are LGHNA and YNFKEQ. CDR3 length: 15 residues. Here the CDR3 reads CASSQAVGQGYEQYF. CDR3 in DNA: TGTGCCAGCAGCCAGGCGGTGGGACAGGGCTACGAGCAGTACTTC.

The rearrangement joins TRBV29-1 to TRBJ2-7; 13 nucleotides align to TRBD2. The CDR3 extends over 13 amino acids. Germline-derived CDR1 and CDR2 are SQVTM and ANQGSEA. After removal of 7 bases from V and 3 bases from J, the junction contained 3 bases not matched to a gene. CDR3 nucleotides: TGCAGCGGTCGGACTAGCGGGAGCTACGAGCAGTACTTC. Translation: CSGRTSGSYEQYF.

This chain uses TRBV3-1 with TRBJ2-6; D ambiguous. CDR1 and CDR2 (germline): LGHDT, YNNKEL (reference sequence). This CDR3 is 15 amino acids long. V lost 0 bases and J lost 3, with 6 bases in between. The DNA for the CDR3 is TGTGCCAGCAGCCAAGAGCAGCTTGGGGCCAACGTCCTGACTTTC. The encoded protein is CASSQEQLGANVLTF.